These T cell receptor beta chains were read from a single sample in a study of shared clonotypes between healthy human individuals. Clones were sequenced by immunoSEQ multiplex PCR, and TCRdb holds only the in-frame ones, with some missing. The sample includes roughly 2,300,000 clones, less than 95% of them seen just once. Sequencing used naive CD4+ T cells from PBMCs. The source is a young man in good health. Some clones in this sample may be carry-over from other donors' samples. The CDR3 runs from the conserved cysteine through the conserved F or W. The order of the fields is J gene, V gene, D gene, clone size, CDR3 DNA, CDR3 protein. D genes are given only for firm matches. The size entry is marked missing in some rows and otherwise reads once, few, many or a size class.

TRBJ2-7 TRBV18 NA NA TGTGCCAGCTCACCAGAGGGGTGGGACTCCTACGAGCAGTACTTC CASSPEGWDSYEQYF
TRBJ2-2 TRBV7-2 TRBD1 NA TGTGCCAGCAGCACTACGACAGGGGACACCGGGGAGCTGTTTTTT CASSTTTGDTGELFF
TRBJ2-7 TRBV7-2 NA NA TGTGCCAGCAGCCCCGGACAGTATAGCTACGAGCAGTACTTC CASSPGQYSYEQYF
TRBJ1-3 TRBV7-2 NA NA TGTGCCAGCAGCTACTCTTACCAGGGTTTCGGAAACACCATATATTTT CASSYSYQGFGNTIYF
TRBJ2-6 TRBV10-3 NA NA TGTGCCATCAGCGATATATCCGAGATATCTGGGGCCAACGTCCTGACTTTC CAISDISEISGANVLTF
TRBJ2-3 TRBV15 NA NA TGTGCCACCAGCCTCCGCCAAGAAAGCGGGGATACGCAGTATTTT CATSLRQESGDTQYF
TRBJ2-5 TRBV19 NA NA TGTGCCAGTAGTATTGCTAGTTGGGAGACCCAGTACTTC CASSIASWETQYF
TRBJ2-1 TRBV5-4 TRBD2 NA TGTGCCAGCAGCCCGGGAGGGGTTAGCTTGTATGAGCAGTTCTTC CASSPGGVSLYEQFF
TRBJ2-3 TRBV5-1 TRBD1 once TGCGCCAGCAGCCGGACAGGGCACACAGATACGCAGTATTTT CASSRTGHTDTQYF
TRBJ1-4 TRBV19 NA NA TGTGCCAGTAGTATTACGGGCGGTAATGAAAAACTGTTTTTT CASSITGGNEKLFF
TRBJ2-2 TRBV11-2 TRBD1 NA TGTGCCAGCAGCCCCCTACAGGGGAAGAACACCGGGGAGCTGTTTTTT CASSPLQGKNTGELFF
TRBJ2-7 TRBV19 NA NA TGTGCCACCACAAGGACCGCCCGTGGAACAGTCTACGAGCAGTACTTC CATTRTARGTVYEQYF
TRBJ2-1 TRBV15 TRBD1 NA TGTGCCACCAGCAGAGTTCAGGGGGCCCCCTACAATGAGCAGTTCTTC CATSRVQGAPYNEQFF
TRBJ2-1 TRBV5-6 TRBD2 NA TGTGCCAGCAGTTCCACTAGCGGGGAGCAGTTCTTC CASSSTSGEQFF
TRBJ1-5 TRBV6-6 NA NA TGTGCCAGCAGTTCCCCGGACCGGGGAACCAATCAGCCCCAGCATTTT CASSSPDRGTNQPQHF
TRBJ2-6 TRBV9 NA NA TGTGCCAGCAGCGGACATGCCTCTGGGGCCAACGTCCTGACTTTC CASSGHASGANVLTF
TRBJ1-2 TRBV21-1 NA NA TGTGCCAGCAGCAAATTAAAGGGGCATGTTAAGGGCTACACCTTC CASSKLKGHVKGYTF
TRBJ1-2 TRBV29-1 TRBD1 NA TGCAGCGCCGGGACAGGGGCGGACTATGGCTACACCTTC CSAGTGADYGYTF
TRBJ1-5 TRBV6-1 TRBD1 NA TGTGCCAGCAGTGAAGAACTTAAGGGGGCCCATCAGCCCCAGCATTTT CASSEELKGAHQPQHF
TRBJ2-2 TRBV28 TRBD2 NA TGTGCCAGCAGCTCCGGTGGGGCGGGAGCTGGGGAGCTGTTTTTT CASSSGGAGAGELFF
TRBJ1-4 TRBV28 TRBD1 once TGTGCCAGCAGTTGGACAGGGGATGAAAAACTGTTTTTT CASSWTGDEKLFF